The entry below describes one TCR beta chain. Its specific antigen is unknown. No per-base quality is available; no much larger clone lies one base away. Reading from cysteine to phenylalanine, the CDR3 counts 17 amino acids. The DNA shown is the 51-base CDR3, in frame from base 1. CDR1 LGHNA and CDR2 YSLEER are derived from the germline V gene. V is shortened by 0 bases, J by 2 bases, and the region joining them spans 13 bases. The data stem from a study of shared clonotypes between healthy human individuals (TCRdb year 2020). Study-level background: A few men and two women, aged 18 to 49 years, made up the cohort. To increase sequencing depth and limit assay-specific biases, TCR repertoire library preparation and sequencing were carried out by different laboratories using diverse techniques. For each donor, CD4 naive and CD4 memory were each run on three plates, CD8 naive on two plates, and CD8 memory on one plate. Leukapheresis yielded between about 0.9 and 8.9 billion PBMCs per donor. The study deeply sequenced blood TCR repertoires of five healthy adults to estimate repertoire size and the extent of clonotype sharing between individuals. Beyond this particular receptor, the publication reports: Rarefaction of sorted-subset datasets indicated incomplete sequencing despite the large sequencing depth. The small number of donors limited the genetic and exposure-history diversity represented. Sampling was restricted to blood, and TCR repertoires in tissues likely differ from the TCR repertoires found in blood. Pairwise subsampling led to the expectation that sequencing depth would affect the degree of clonotype sharing among donors. Clonotypes shared by all four sorted-subset donors showed higher generation probabilities than non-shared clonotypes. Across four donors, 4.5% to 6.5% of naive CD4, approximately 4% of naive CD8, approximately 2.5% of memory CD4, and about 0.4% of memory CD8 clonotypes were shared. Naive subsets generally had larger estimated clonotype richness than memory subsets.

Using the deep immunoSEQ assay, multiplex PCR amplified TCR CDR3 regions from genomic DNA. For each cell subset, the extracted genomic DNA was distributed evenly across all wells of several immunoSEQ 96-well plates, and each plate served as one replicate. Each replicate PCR for sorted subsets received about 180 ng genomic DNA, equal to about 29,000 T cell genomes. The purified libraries were quantified using a Qubit 3.0 fluorometer, sized with a Bioanalyzer 2100, and then quantified again using the KAPA Library Quantification kit. Every immunoSEQ 96-well plate was sequenced on a separate single-read 150-cycle Illumina NextSeq 550 flow cell. Concerning the study's data processing: The immunoSEQ output contained only junctional sequences without quality scores, so filtering could not match that applied to full-length reads. Sequences were annotated with PyIR, a Python wrapper for IgBLAST v1.9, and V/J genes and CDR3 were assigned using IMGT germline references. Reads were removed for weak V/J assignments (E-value above 1e-6), missing CDR3, stop codons, out-of-frame junctions, or ambiguous translated residues. V3J clonotypes were defined as sequences sharing an identical inferred V gene, J gene, and CDR3 amino acid sequence. To compute the percentage overlap between repertoires, the number of shared unique clonotypes was divided by the size of the smaller repertoire. Richness of each repertoire was evaluated using RTK rarefaction, the Chao1 estimator, and Recon v2.1 estimates of unobserved clonotypes. OLGA was used to compute generation probabilities for all TCRbeta clonotypes that the gDNA method yielded from four donors. TCRdb stores this immuneACCESS table with in-frame sequences only. Part of the clones is absent; in the studies checked, under half of the shortfall reflects unresolved V genes, and no reason is known for the rest. V and J calls and clone size are given by that table; D and trimming were obtained from the DNA. Within this sample are millions of clones, with roughly 94% of them counted one time only. The top ten constitute around 0.13% of the sample.

Donors were healthy HIV-negative adults with no recently reported acute infections or vaccinations. Every donor was a Caucasian adult living in Nashville, Tennessee, USA. CD4+ T cells were enriched by magnetic negative selection; naive cells were then positively selected on CD45RA, and the negative fraction formed the memory subset. Blood was obtained by leukapheresis, after which PBMCs were separated by Ficoll-Histopaque density gradient centrifugation and cryopreserved in liquid nitrogen vapor phase. Analytical flow cytometry was used to check the purity and quantity of each magnetically sorted T cell population. Each sorted fraction had its genomic DNA isolated and then quantified by UV absorbance on a Nanodrop 2000c.

This sequence originates from a man between 18 and 29 years old in good health. Sequenced input: naive CD4+ T cells sorted from blood. The cell subset or site label on this specimen signifies: CD45RA+ positively selected. The receptor chain draws on TRBV4-3 and TRBJ2-2; TRBD2 could be the D gene, as 6 bases match. DNA sequence: TGCGCCAGCAGCCAAGACGGTTGGGGGACTAACACCGGGGAGCTGTTTTTT. Its amino acids are CASSQDGWGTNTGELFF.